Each of the 19 T cell receptor beta chains below was sequenced from the same sample in a study of beta chain features in type 1 diabetes. Reverse transcription of all isolated RNA meant that expressed TCRB transcripts were sequenced. Profiling relied on immunoSEQ multiplex PCR, and the TCRdb table lists in-frame clones only, not all of them. The sample contains around 340,000 clones, approximately 9.9% of which appear only once. Study findings and constraints: When Type 1 diabetes patients were examined, their TCRB CDR3s proved moderately but significantly shorter in all four CD4+ subsets.

Their target antigens are unknown. The source material was central memory CD4+ T cells from blood. The receptors were gathered from a man younger than 40 with type 1 diabetes.

This clone has more than one count but fewer than ten. The J gene is TRBJ2-1, the V gene TRBV5-4, with TRBD1 as a possible D gene (5 bases). Germline V CDR1 and CDR2: SGHNT, YYREEE (reference sequence). The CDR3 is 13 residues long. V was shortened by 4 bases and J by 4 bases, with 9 bases between the two germline ends. The CDR3 protein is CASSAQDYNEQFF. CDR3 DNA: TGTGCCAGCAGCGCACAGGATTACAATGAGCAGTTCTTC.

In regard to this clone: Different DNA sequences within this sample yield the same CDR3. This chain uses TRBV27 with TRBJ1-2; 9 bases align to TRBD1. The CDR3 runs 14 residues. CDR1 and CDR2 from the germline V gene are MNHEY and SMNVEV (reference sequence). The ends lost 4 bases at V and 4 bases at J; junction bases unmatched: 4. The CDR3 DNA sequence: TGTGCCAGCAGTTCCCGGACAGGGGTCTATGGCTACACCTTC. Amino acids: CASSSRTGVYGYTF.

Many counts were recorded for this clone. The chain uses TRBV7-2 and TRBJ2-6, with D perhaps TRBD2 (5 bases). Germline V lookup: CDR1 SGHTA, CDR2 FQGNSA. CDR3 size: 16 residues. The germline V and J ends were trimmed by 4 bases and 0 bases, with 10 bases remaining between them. The CDR3 sequence is CASSSGGLSGANVLTF. CDR3 coding DNA: TGTGCCAGCAGCTCCGGAGGACTCTCTGGGGCCAACGTCCTGACTTTC.

In regard to this clone: Sequence at one end of the junction differs from germline and may be a read error. Here the CDR3 reads CASSLGLANNQYF. The CDR3 DNA sequence: TGTGCCAGCAGTTTGGGACTAGCAAACAATCAGTACTTC. The V gene is TRBV28, the J gene TRBJ2-4; TRBD2 matches 9 bases. The V gene's germline CDR1 is MDHEN and CDR2 SYDVKM. CDR3 size: 13 residues.

The CDR3, as DNA: TGTGCCAGCTCCGGGACAGGGACCAGTCAGCCCCAGCATTTT. Translation gives CASSGTGTSQPQHF. The J gene is TRBJ1-5, the V gene TRBV6-6; TRBD1 matches 9 bases. The germline V gene encodes CDR1 MNHNY and CDR2 SVGAGI (reference sequence). The CDR3 sequence is 14 residues long. V was clipped by 8 bases and J by 6 bases; unmatched bases: 8.

This clone was observed a few times. This chain connects TRBV5-6 to TRBJ2-7, with 7 bases that match TRBD1. Germline V gene data show CDR1 as SGHDT and CDR2 as YYEEEE. This CDR3 is 16 amino acids long. V lost 4 bases, J lost 2 bases, and 12 bases stayed unmatched. CDR3 loop: CASSIPGQPTTYEQYF. CDR3 in DNA: TGTGCCAGCAGCATCCCGGGACAGCCAACTACCTACGAGCAGTACTTC. Complete variable domain (other parts from reference TRBV5-6 and TRBJ2-7): DAGVTQSPTHLIKTRGQQVTLRCSPKSGHDTVSWYQQALGQGPQFIFQYYEEEERQRGNFPDRFSGHQFPNYSSELNVNALLLGDSALYLCASSIPGQPTTYEQYFGPGTRLTVT.

The count of this clone is one. The J gene is TRBJ1-6, the V gene TRBV5-1; a weak D match, TRBD1 (5 bases). The length of the CDR3 is 16 residues. Germline V gene lookup returns CDR1 SGHRS and CDR2 YFSETQ. V was shortened by 0 bases and J by 6 bases, with 13 bases between the two germline ends. This CDR3 is CASSLEGKGSNSPLHF. For the CDR3, the DNA is TGCGCCAGCAGCTTGGAAGGAAAGGGGAGTAATTCACCCCTCCACTTT.

The rearrangement links TRBV28 to TRBJ2-2; D possibly corresponds to TRBD1 (5 bases). Germline CDR1 and CDR2: MDHEN and SYDVKM. The length of the CDR3 is 15 residues. V was clipped by 3 bases and J by 2 bases, with 10 bases between them. CDR3 amino acids: CASSFPTVNTGELFF. In nucleotides, the CDR3 is TGTGCCAGCAGTTTCCCGACAGTTAACACCGGGGAGCTGTTTTTT.

Ten or more counts support this clone. This chain links TRBV28 with TRBJ2-7; D call uncertain. Germline lookup yields CDR1 MDHEN and CDR2 SYDVKM. The CDR3 has 14 residues. Between the trimmed V and J ends, which lost 3 bases and 4 bases, there was a span of 13 bases. The CDR3 sequence: CASSFGPAGYEQYF. CDR3 nucleotide sequence: TGTGCCAGCAGTTTTGGACCGGCTGGGTACGAGCAGTACTTC.

The chain combines TRBV21-1 with TRBJ2-5; whether TRBD1, the table's D call, matches the DNA was not checked. TRBV21-1 is flagged as a pseudogene. The CDR3 consists of 16 residues. The DNA of the CDR3 is TGTGCCAGCAGCAAAGTCCCCAGAAAAGTATGGGAGACCCAGTACTTC. Translating it yields CASSKVPRKVWETQYF.

This clone was recorded many times. CDR3 bases: TGTGCCAGCAGCTTATTTGTAGGGCACACCGGGGAGCTGTTTTTT. Translated, it gives CASSLFVGHTGELFF. V is TRBV7-9 and J is TRBJ2-2; no clear D gene. Per germline, CDR1 SEHNR and CDR2 FQNEAQ (reference sequence). The V gene lost 2 bases and the J gene lost 3 bases, with 10 bases spanning the gap. CDR3 length equals 15 residues.

J is TRBJ1-2 and V is TRBV7-8; D gene uncertain. Trimming cost V 7 bases and J 4 bases, with 13 bases left between them. Looked up from germline, CDR1 is SGHVS and CDR2 is FQNEAQ. This CDR3 contains 13 residues. CDR3 in amino acids: CASTHQEGYGYTF. Written as DNA, the CDR3 is TGTGCCAGCACCCACCAGGAGGGCTATGGCTACACCTTC.

This clone was observed a handful of times. The V call is TRBV5-4, the J call TRBJ2-1, with 9 bases aligning to TRBD1. V dropped 0 bases and J dropped 10; count of bases not matched to a gene: 8. Germline V gives CDR1 SGHNT, CDR2 YYREEE (reference sequence). This CDR3 is built from 15 residues. DNA of the CDR3: TGTGCCAGCAGCTTGGAAAACTACAGGGGGCTCGAGCAGTTCTTC. Residues: CASSLENYRGLEQFF.

The chain links TRBV2 to TRBJ1-1, with D tentatively TRBD1 (6 bases). Germline lookup yields CDR1 SNHLY and CDR2 FYNNEI. Between the trimmed V and J ends, which lost 6 bases and 0 bases, there was a span of 11 bases. The CDR3 spans 14 residues. In DNA form, the CDR3 reads TGTGCCAGCAGCCTGGACAGCATGAACACTGAAGCTTTCTTT. Encoded protein: CASSLDSMNTEAFF.

CDR3 amino acids: CASSQDTGRGYTF. The CDR3 nucleotides are TGCGCCAGCAGCCAAGATACAGGGCGAGGCTACACCTTC. The V and J genes are TRBV4-3 and TRBJ1-2; maybe TRBD1 (6 bases). V was cut by 0 bases and J by 8 bases, with 10 bases left in between. The CDR3 covers 13 residues. The germline V gene encodes CDR1 LGHNA and CDR2 YSLEER.

This clone was seen a handful of times. The chain joins TRBV7-7 to TRBJ2-1; D unresolved. The V gene lost 2 bases and the J gene lost 8 bases, with 10 bases spanning the gap. From germline, CDR1 is SSHAT and CDR2 FNYEAQ (reference sequence). The CDR3 runs to 13 residues. The CDR3 reads CASSLSARDEQFF. The CDR3 coding sequence is TGTGCCAGCAGCTTATCAGCTCGGGATGAGCAGTTCTTC.

The chain uses TRBV9 and TRBJ2-2; the D is unclear. The CDR3 length is 15 residues. Germline CDR1 reads SGDLS; CDR2 reads YYNGEE. Trimming left V 1 base short and J 5 bases short, with 12 bases between. The chain's CDR3 is CASSVTPDGTGELFF. The DNA for the CDR3 is TGTGCCAGCAGCGTAACTCCGGACGGAACCGGGGAGCTGTTTTTT.

This sequence joins TRBV30 and TRBJ2-1; tentative D call: TRBD2 (6 bases). V dropped 3 bases and J dropped 10 bases, with 10 bases sitting between them. Germline CDR1 GTSNPN, CDR2 SVGIG (reference sequence). The CDR3 has 11 amino acids. In DNA form, the CDR3 reads TGTGCCTGGAGAGGCGGGGCGGAGCAGTTCTTC. This translates into CAWRGGAEQFF.

The chain employs TRBV6-5 and TRBJ2-5; 8 bases fit TRBD2. Germline values: CDR1 MNHEY, CDR2 SVGAGI. Unmatched junction bases numbered 3, after V lost 2 bases and J lost 7 bases. This CDR3 has 13 amino acids. The CDR3 bases are TGTGCCAGCAGTTACGGGGCGGGAGGGACCCAGTACTTC. Protein product: CASSYGAGGTQYF.